One sample yielded the 27 T cell receptor beta chains listed below, sequenced in a study of blood T cells in healthy people across ages. A second PCR of about 7 to 12 cycles used a sample-barcoded 5' primer and a J-beta primer mix. TCRdb independently ran MiXCR on the 5' RACE reads; one entry per CDR3 protein. The sample has 800,000 to 950,000 distinct CDR3 sequences, 45% to 50% seen once. Source material: blood. The origin of the receptors is a man aged 25 to 40 in good health.

The CDR3 loop is CASSLSPSQGDSPLHF. The DNA for the CDR3 is TGTGCCAGCAGTTTAAGCCCAAGCCAGGGGGATTCACCCCTCCACTTT. V usage is TRBV12-3 or TRBV12-4 and J usage is TRBJ1-6; 7 bases align to TRBD1. Trimming removed 2 bases from V and 8 bases from J; junction bases left unmatched: 9. The CDR3 has 16 residues.

The chain joins TRBV6-4 to TRBJ1-1, with D unresolved. This CDR3 region has 11 residues. The V and J ends lost 3 bases and 4 bases respectively, with 3 bases between them. In germline, CDR1 is MRHNA, CDR2 SNTAGT. CDR3 in amino acids: CASSEITEAFF. CDR3 nucleotide sequence: TGTGCCAGCAGTGAGATCACTGAAGCTTTCTTT.

This clonotype was detected a few times. The chain employs TRBV15 and TRBJ2-1; D remains unclear. The CDR3 contains 13 residues. V was cut by 0 bases and J by 4 bases, with 4 bases left in between. Per germline, CDR1 LNHNV and CDR2 YYDKDF (reference sequence). The CDR3 nucleotides are TGTGCCACCAGCAGAGACGAATACAATGAGCAGTTCTTC. Translating it yields CATSRDEYNEQFF.

The V call is TRBV24-1, the J call TRBJ2-2; no reliable D call. V dropped 4 bases and J dropped 5 bases, with 7 bases sitting between them. From germline, CDR1 is KGHDR and CDR2 SFDVKD. This CDR3 has 13 residues. CDR3 DNA: TGTGCCACCAGTGACACGAGGACCGGGGAGCTGTTTTTT. Amino acid sequence: CATSDTRTGELFF.

CDR3 loop: CASSQGVGEFLYAEAFF. In nucleotides, the CDR3 is TGTGCCAGCAGCCAAGGGGTGGGGGAGTTTTTGTACGCTGAAGCTTTCTTT. J is TRBJ1-1 and V is TRBV4-2; D may be TRBD1 (5 bases). Germline V gene lookup returns CDR1 LGHNA and CDR2 YNFKEQ. This CDR3 has 17 residues. V was shortened by 1 base and J by 6 bases, with 21 bases between the two germline ends.

The rearrangement uses TRBV20-1 and TRBJ1-2, with D hard to call. The CDR3 extends over 12 amino acids. The germline CDR1 and CDR2 sequences are DFQATT and SNEGSKA (reference sequence). V was pared by 0 bases and J by 8 bases, with 10 bases between. The CDR3 reads CSAREPGRGYTF. In nucleotides, the CDR3 is TGCAGTGCTAGAGAGCCGGGTAGGGGCTACACCTTC.

The genes are TRBV18 and TRBJ2-7, with 9 positions matching TRBD1. The CDR3 covers 14 residues. Germline-derived CDR1 and CDR2 are KGHSH and LQKENI. V was clipped by 1 base and J by 3 bases; unmatched bases: 1. The CDR3 here is CASSPRQGVYEQYF. Written as DNA, the CDR3 is TGTGCCAGCTCACCACGACAGGGGGTCTACGAGCAGTACTTC.

The chain carries TRBV4-3 and TRBJ2-3, with D possibly matching TRBD2 (5 bases). Trimming took off 0 bases at V and 5 bases at J, with 12 bases between the two ends. Germline V gene lookup returns CDR1 LGHNA and CDR2 YSLEER. This CDR3 is built from 15 residues. CDR3 DNA: TGCGCCAGCAGCCAAGATCCCAGCGCGGGAGATACGCAGTATTTT. It codes for CASSQDPSAGDTQYF.

The J gene is TRBJ1-1, the V gene TRBV6-1; D is uncertain. The germline V gene encodes CDR1 MNHNS and CDR2 SASEGT. With 2 bases removed from V and 7 bases from J, the gap between germline ends came to 14 bases. The CDR3 contains 14 residues. The CDR3 spells CASSEPTASGEAFF. CDR3 DNA sequence: TGTGCCAGCAGTGAACCCACGGCTTCGGGTGAAGCTTTCTTT.

This chain uses TRBV25-1 with TRBJ2-5, with 8 nucleotides matching TRBD2. This CDR3 is 16 amino acids long. Germline-derived CDR1 and CDR2 are MGHDK and SYGVNS. V gave up 1 base and J gave up 0 bases; unmatched junction bases: 4. The CDR3 protein is CASSESPSGYQETQYF. DNA for the CDR3: TGTGCCAGCAGTGAATCCCCTAGCGGGTACCAAGAGACCCAGTACTTC.

V gene TRBV7-9 combines with J gene TRBJ2-3; no clear D gene. The CDR3 is 15 amino acids. V was pared by 5 bases and J by 0 bases, with 12 bases between. Germline CDR1 SEHNR, CDR2 FQNEAQ (reference sequence). As DNA, the CDR3 is TGTGCCAGCAGCCCTGCCCGGACCAGCACAGATACGCAGTATTTT. Its protein is CASSPARTSTDTQYF.

This chain connects TRBV10-3 to TRBJ1-6; D remains unclear. CDR3 length: 12 amino acids. Germline loops: CDR1 ENHRY, CDR2 SYGVKD. Trimming pared 3 bases from V and 10 bases from J, leaving 7 bases between. CDR3 DNA: TGTGCCATCAGTGATAACCGCTCACCCCTCCACTTT. As protein: CAISDNRSPLHF.

The chain has TRBV5-1 and TRBJ2-7, with 9 bases identical to TRBD2. Looked up from germline, CDR1 is SGHRS and CDR2 is YFSETQ. This CDR3 spans 14 amino acids. V was pared by 4 bases and J by 4 bases, with 6 bases of the junction left unmatched. The CDR3 here is CASSVAGARYEQYF. CDR3 nucleotides: TGCGCCAGCAGCGTAGCGGGAGCAAGGTACGAGCAGTACTTC.

This chain connects TRBV20-1 to TRBJ2-7; no definite D call. The J call is doubtful: the DNA matches TRBJ2-5 better. Germline lookup yields CDR1 DFQATT and CDR2 SNEGSKA (reference sequence). The CDR3 is made up of 14 amino acids. CDR3 amino acids: CSARRTGSPQTQYF. The DNA of the CDR3 is TGCAGTGCCCGACGAACCGGTTCCCCCCAGACCCAGTACTTC.

This chain connects TRBV20-1 to TRBJ2-5, with 12 bases identical to TRBD2. J was trimmed by 5 bases and V by 5 bases; bases with no gene match: 9. Per the germline V gene, CDR1 is DFQATT and CDR2 is SNEGSKA (reference sequence). The CDR3 runs 15 residues. The CDR3 spells CSASRLAGAGETQYF. DNA of the CDR3: TGCAGTGCTTCCCGACTAGCGGGGGCCGGGGAGACCCAGTACTTC.

This clonotype came up a few times. This chain links TRBV6-1 with TRBJ1-5; 7 bases are a match to TRBD1. V lost 4 bases to trimming and J lost 5 bases; unmatched junction nucleotides: 8. The V gene's germline CDR1 is MNHNS and CDR2 SASEGT. The CDR3 covers 15 residues. CDR3 in DNA: TGTGCCAGCAGTGGAAGAGGGGGCGCGGATCAGCCCCAGCATTTT. This encodes CASSGRGGADQPQHF.

The CDR3 nucleotides are TGTGCCAGCAGTTGGACAGCCAAAAACATTCAGTACTTC. Translation: CASSWTAKNIQYF. This chain uses TRBV12-3 or TRBV12-4 with TRBJ2-4; the D is unclear. Trimming took off 4 bases at V and 0 bases at J, with 4 bases between the two ends. This CDR3 region has 13 residues.

This clonotype was counted ten times or more. The V gene is TRBV4-3, the J gene TRBJ2-1; D is undetermined. Trimming left V 9 bases short and J 0 bases short, with 15 bases between. Looked up from germline, CDR1 is LGHNA and CDR2 is YSLEER. This CDR3 contains 15 residues. The CDR3 DNA follows: TGCGCCAGTAAGCAAACCTACCCCTCCTACAATGAGCAGTTCTTC. Protein product: CASKQTYPSYNEQFF.

This clonotype appeared a few times. The DNA of the CDR3 is TGTGCCAGCAGTTTAGTTAGTAGGGAGGCGCAGTATTTT. Amino acids: CASSLVSREAQYF. The V gene is TRBV27, the J gene TRBJ2-3; tentative D call: TRBD2 (6 bases). V was pared by 2 bases and J by 10 bases, with 13 bases between. CDR1 MNHEY and CDR2 SMNVEV come from the germline V gene (reference sequence). CDR3 length equals 13 residues.

The V and J genes are TRBV24-1 and TRBJ2-3; D gene uncertain. The CDR3 extends over 12 amino acids. V was clipped by 7 bases and J by 2 bases, with 6 bases between them. Germline V gives CDR1 KGHDR, CDR2 SFDVKD. DNA for the CDR3: TGTGCCACCAGCACATACACAGATACGCAGTATTTT. It encodes CATSTYTDTQYF.

This clonotype was seen more than once but under ten times. The genes are TRBV12-3 or TRBV12-4 and TRBJ2-2; tentative D call: TRBD2 (5 bases). With 7 bases removed from V and 4 bases from J, the gap between germline ends came to 19 bases. This CDR3 is 16 amino acids long. DNA for the CDR3: TGTGCCAGCATTCCTAAGGGAGCAGACGGCACCGGGGAGCTGTTTTTT. This codes for CASIPKGADGTGELFF.

The chain joins TRBV28 to TRBJ2-7; 7 nucleotides align to TRBD1. V dropped 8 bases and J dropped 2; count of bases not matched to a gene: 3. Germline V lookup: CDR1 MDHEN, CDR2 SYDVKM. There are 12 residues in the CDR3. The CDR3 region is CASQTGTYEQYF. CDR3 coding DNA: TGTGCCAGCCAGACAGGGACCTACGAGCAGTACTTC.

The chain carries TRBV7-3 and TRBJ2-1; TRBD1 is a possible D gene (5 bases). Trimming took 5 bases from V and 6 from J, leaving 11 bases between them. Per the germline V gene, CDR1 is SGHTA and CDR2 is FQGTGA. The CDR3 is made up of 13 amino acids. Here the CDR3 reads CASSPSRGNEQFF. CDR3 sequence (DNA): TGTGCCAGCAGCCCCAGTAGGGGCAATGAGCAGTTCTTC.

This chain links TRBV4-1 with TRBJ2-1, with 9 bases aligning to TRBD2. The DNA end is more similar to TRBJ2-7, so the J call may be wrong. The CDR3 has 19 amino acids. Germline CDR1 reads MGHRA; CDR2 reads YSYEKL. The DNA of the CDR3 is TGCGCCAGCAGCCAAGATTCAAGCGGGGGGCCGAACTCCTACAATGAGCAGTACTTC. It encodes CASSQDSSGGPNSYNEQYF.

The J gene is TRBJ1-5, the V gene TRBV24-1; D uncertain. Germline assignment: CDR1 KGHDR and CDR2 SFDVKD. V was cut by 9 bases and J by 2 bases, with 10 bases left in between. The CDR3 has 13 residues. CDR3 sequence reads: CATAAVGNQPQHF. The CDR3 coding sequence is TGTGCCACCGCCGCCGTGGGCAATCAGCCCCAGCATTTT.

The genes are TRBV9 and TRBJ1-1; D possibly corresponds to TRBD1 (6 bases). In germline, CDR1 is SGDLS, CDR2 YYNGEE. The V end was cut by 0 bases, the J end by 5 bases, with 8 bases between. The CDR3 has 13 residues. As DNA, the CDR3 is TGTGCCAGCAGCGTAGTTCAGGGGACTGAAGCTTTCTTT. Translating gives CASSVVQGTEAFF.

Regarding this clonotype: A read error may be the cause here, since a much bigger clone is one base away. The chain links TRBV20-1 to TRBJ2-7, with 11 bases aligning to TRBD2. The trim removed 5 bases at V and 7 bases at J, leaving 22 bases unmatched. The V gene's germline CDR1 is DFQATT and CDR2 SNEGSKA (reference sequence). This CDR3 is 18 amino acids long. CDR3 amino acids: CSALTSGGSSNSYNEQYF. CDR3 nucleotides: TGCAGTGCTCTAACTAGCGGGGGCTCCTCAAACTCCTACAATGAGCAGTACTTC.